In this sample, the clone carrying this T cell receptor (beta chain) turned up a few times. Time point defined: persistent/refractory GD, antithyroid drugs over 5 years with positive TRAb. After RNA was extracted from PBMCs, the TCR library was made from it. Building of the TCR beta libraries involved iRepertoire HTBI primers and Arm-PCR of CDR3 regions. TCRdb reanalysed the multiplex PCR reads using MiXCR and keeps one entry per CDR3 protein. The data show 390,000 or so distinct CDR3 sequences, 23% seen once. The CDR3 extends over 16 amino acids. Germline V gives CDR1 SGDLS, CDR2 YYNGEE. The trim removed 0 bases at V and 1 base at J, leaving 5 bases unmatched. This entry is derived from a study of regulatory T cells in long-lasting Graves disease. As for the study in general: Over 5 years of antithyroid drugs with positive TSH receptor antibodies was taken to mean persistent Graves' disease.

The starting material was peripheral blood mononuclear cells (PBMCs), obtained when the disease was refractory, from a patient treated with antithyroid drugs. This TCR came from a woman between 40 and 55 years old with Graves disease. The gene calls are TRBV9 and TRBJ2-3; 7 nucleotides agree with TRBD2. CDR3 DNA: TGTGCCAGCAGCGTAGAGGTAGCGGGTCGCACAGATACGCAGTATTTT. It is translated as CASSVEVAGRTDTQYF.